This TCR beta chain was identified in a study of blood T cells in healthy people across ages. General observations from the study: Naive T cell percentage showed a strong correlation with TCR beta diversity. Estimated diversity, derived from one million T cells, was regarded as an underestimate.

CDR3 size: 14 residues. Trimming took 6 bases from V and 2 from J, leaving 13 bases between them. The germline V gene encodes CDR1 MDHEN and CDR2 SYDVKM. About this clonotype: The antigen is unknown.

Through a sample-barcoded 5' primer and a J-beta primer mix, a second PCR was run for roughly 6 to 12 cycles. Through a template-switch adaptor with 12 random nucleotides, each cDNA molecule received a tag. TCRdb redid the calling of the 5' RACE reads with MiXCR, one entry per CDR3 protein. The sample has over 1,500,000 distinct CDR3 sequences, roughly 49% seen once. The authors extracted at least 5 micrograms of total RNA per sample. The chain has TRBV28 and TRBJ1-2; D perhaps matches TRBD1 (6 bases). The clonotype originates from a woman aged 35 to 49 in good health. The sequencing input was blood. The CDR3 sequence is CASSQPQGNYGYTF. DNA of the CDR3: TGTGCCAGCAGCCAACCGCAGGGGAACTATGGCTACACCTTC.